A single TCR beta chain is shown here with its context. This sample is drawn from a study of blood T cell repertoires in COVID-19. Study overall: The United States, Italy and Spain supplied acute and convalescent COVID-19 samples. The cDNA or gDNA used as material had been derived from T cells, B-cell-depleted T cells, or PBMCs.

V lost 3 bases and J 6 bases, leaving 8 bases between the germline ends. The CDR3 is made up of 13 amino acids. Per germline, CDR1 SGHTA and CDR2 FQGNSA. Under the authors' procedure: It was from reference gene primer amplification that nucleated cell counts were estimated. The repertoire was sequenced with immunoSEQ multiplex PCR; TCRdb's copy has only in-frame clones and lacks some. V and J calls and clone size come straight from that table; D and trimming were deduced from the DNA. The sample has about 40,000 clones; 60% to 80% are singletons. The sequenced sample consisted of peripheral blood. This clonotype was obtained from a woman in her seventies with acute or convalescent COVID-19. The genes are TRBV7-2 and TRBJ2-2, with D unresolved. CDR3 nucleotides: TGTGCCAGCAGCTTCAATTTAGCCGGGGAGCTGTTTTTT. Protein product: CASSFNLAGELFF.